What follows describes a single T cell receptor beta chain. The CDR3 sequence is 15 residues long. The trim removed 8 bases at V and 1 base at J, leaving 7 bases unmatched. Per germline, CDR1 LNHDA and CDR2 SQIVND (reference sequence). This specimen comes from a study of OX40 agonist ivuxolimab in advanced cancers. Clones were read by immunoSEQ multiplex PCR, and TCRdb kept only the in-frame ones, dropping some. The sample contains more than 75,000 clones, approximately 85% of which appear only once. The sequence was obtained from an adult with an advanced solid tumor such as melanoma, head and neck, liver or kidney cancer. Sequencing used CD4+ or CD8+ T cells sorted from blood, obtained in a trial of the OX40 agonist ivuxolimab. The V and J genes are TRBV19 and TRBJ1-3; 8 nucleotides agree with TRBD1. CDR3 bases: TGTGCCAGTGCCCGGACAGGGTTGTCTGGAAACACCATATATTTT. The encoded protein is CASARTGLSGNTIYF.